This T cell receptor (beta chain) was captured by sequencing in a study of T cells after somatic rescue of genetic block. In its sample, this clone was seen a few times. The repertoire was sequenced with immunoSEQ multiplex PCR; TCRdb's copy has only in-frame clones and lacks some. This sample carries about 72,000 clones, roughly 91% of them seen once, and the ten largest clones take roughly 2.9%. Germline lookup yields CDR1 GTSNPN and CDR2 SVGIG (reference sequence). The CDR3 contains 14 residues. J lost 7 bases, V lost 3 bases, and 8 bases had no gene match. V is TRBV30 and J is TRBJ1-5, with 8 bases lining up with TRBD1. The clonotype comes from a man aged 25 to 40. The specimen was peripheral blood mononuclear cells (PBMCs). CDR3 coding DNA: TGTGCCTGGAGCCGAGACAGGGGTGGCCAGCCCCAGCATTTT. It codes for CAWSRDRGGQPQHF. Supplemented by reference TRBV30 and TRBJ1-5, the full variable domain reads SQTIHQWPATLVQPVGSPLSLECTVEGTSNPNLYWYRQAAGRGLQLLFYSVGIGQISSEVPQNLSASRPQDRQFILSSKKLLLSDSGFYLCAWSRDRGGQPQHFGDGTRLSIL.